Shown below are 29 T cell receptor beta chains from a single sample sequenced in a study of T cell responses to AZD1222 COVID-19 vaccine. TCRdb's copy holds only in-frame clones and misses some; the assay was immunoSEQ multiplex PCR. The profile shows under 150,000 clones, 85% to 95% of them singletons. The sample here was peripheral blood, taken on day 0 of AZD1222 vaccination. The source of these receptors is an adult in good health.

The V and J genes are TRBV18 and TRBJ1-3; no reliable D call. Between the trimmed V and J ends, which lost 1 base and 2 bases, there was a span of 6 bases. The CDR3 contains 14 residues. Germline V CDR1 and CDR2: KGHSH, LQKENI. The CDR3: CASSPQGAGNTIYF. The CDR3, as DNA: TGTGCCAGCTCACCACAGGGAGCTGGAAACACCATATATTTT.

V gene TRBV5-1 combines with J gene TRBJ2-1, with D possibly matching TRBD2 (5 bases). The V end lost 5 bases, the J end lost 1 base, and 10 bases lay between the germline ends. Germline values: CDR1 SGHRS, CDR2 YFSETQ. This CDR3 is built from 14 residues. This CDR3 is CASRLESSYNEQFF. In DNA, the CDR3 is TGCGCCAGCAGACTAGAGAGTTCCTACAATGAGCAGTTCTTC.

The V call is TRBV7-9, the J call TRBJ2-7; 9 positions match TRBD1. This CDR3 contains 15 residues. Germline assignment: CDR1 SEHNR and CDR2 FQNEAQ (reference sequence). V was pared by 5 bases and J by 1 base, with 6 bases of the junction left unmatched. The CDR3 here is CASSARGQGSYEQYF. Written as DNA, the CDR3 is TGTGCCAGCAGCGCCAGAGGACAGGGGTCCTACGAGCAGTACTTC.

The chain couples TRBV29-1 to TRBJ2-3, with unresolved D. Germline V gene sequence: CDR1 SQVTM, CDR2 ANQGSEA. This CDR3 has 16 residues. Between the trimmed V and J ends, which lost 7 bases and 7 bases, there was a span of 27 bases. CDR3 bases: TGCAGCGCATTCCTTTATCACGCTAGTGGGTATTATACGCAGTATTTT. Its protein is CSAFLYHASGYYTQYF.

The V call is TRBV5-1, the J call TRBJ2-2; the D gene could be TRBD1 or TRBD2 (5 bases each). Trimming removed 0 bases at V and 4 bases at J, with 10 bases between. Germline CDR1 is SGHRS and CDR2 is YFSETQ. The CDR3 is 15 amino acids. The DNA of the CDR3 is TGCGCCAGCAGCTTGGATGGGACGCCCACCGGGGAGCTGTTTTTT. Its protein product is CASSLDGTPTGELFF.

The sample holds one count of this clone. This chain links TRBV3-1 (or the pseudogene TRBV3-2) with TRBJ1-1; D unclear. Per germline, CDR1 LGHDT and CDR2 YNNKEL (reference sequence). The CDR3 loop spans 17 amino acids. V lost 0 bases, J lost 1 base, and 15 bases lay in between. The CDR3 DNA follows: TGTGCCAGCAGCCAAGATAGTACCAGGCCTAGGAACACTGAAGCTTTCTTT. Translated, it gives CASSQDSTRPRNTEAFF.

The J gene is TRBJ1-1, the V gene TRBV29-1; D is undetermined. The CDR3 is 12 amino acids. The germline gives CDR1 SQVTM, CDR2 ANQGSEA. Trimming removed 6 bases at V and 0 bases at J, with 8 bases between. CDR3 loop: CSVETVNTEAFF. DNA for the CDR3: TGCAGCGTCGAAACAGTGAACACTGAAGCTTTCTTT.

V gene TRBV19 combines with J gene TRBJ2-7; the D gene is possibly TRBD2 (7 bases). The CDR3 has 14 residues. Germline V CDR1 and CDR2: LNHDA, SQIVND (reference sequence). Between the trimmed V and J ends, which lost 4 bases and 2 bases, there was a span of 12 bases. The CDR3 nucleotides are TGTGCCAGTAGTACTCCGGGGGGCACCTACGAGCAGTACTTC. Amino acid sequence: CASSTPGGTYEQYF.

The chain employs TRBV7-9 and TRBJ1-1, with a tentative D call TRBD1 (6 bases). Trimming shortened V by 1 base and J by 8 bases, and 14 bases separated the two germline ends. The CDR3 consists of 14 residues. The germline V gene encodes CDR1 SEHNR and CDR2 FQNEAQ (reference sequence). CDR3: CASSLVGPGAEAFF. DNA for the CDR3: TGTGCCAGCAGCTTAGTCGGCCCGGGGGCAGAAGCTTTCTTT.

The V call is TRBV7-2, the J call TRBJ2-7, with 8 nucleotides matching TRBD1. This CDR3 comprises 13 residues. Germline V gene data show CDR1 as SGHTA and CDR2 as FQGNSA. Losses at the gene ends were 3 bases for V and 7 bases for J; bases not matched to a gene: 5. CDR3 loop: CASSFQGALEQYF. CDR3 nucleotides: TGTGCCAGCAGCTTCCAGGGGGCGCTAGAGCAGTACTTC.

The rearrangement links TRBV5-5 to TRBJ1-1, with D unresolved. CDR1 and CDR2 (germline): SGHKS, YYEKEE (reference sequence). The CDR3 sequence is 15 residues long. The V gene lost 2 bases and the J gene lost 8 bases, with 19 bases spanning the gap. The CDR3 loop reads CASSLGADGSWEAFF. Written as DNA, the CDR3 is TGTGCCAGCAGCTTAGGAGCTGACGGAAGTTGGGAAGCTTTCTTT. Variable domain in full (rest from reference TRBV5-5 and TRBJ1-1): DAGVTQSPTHLIKTRGQQVTLRCSPISGHKSVSWYQQVLGQGPQFIFQYYEKEERGRGNFPDRFSARQFPNYSSELNVNALLLGDSALYLCASSLGADGSWEAFFGQGTRLTVV.

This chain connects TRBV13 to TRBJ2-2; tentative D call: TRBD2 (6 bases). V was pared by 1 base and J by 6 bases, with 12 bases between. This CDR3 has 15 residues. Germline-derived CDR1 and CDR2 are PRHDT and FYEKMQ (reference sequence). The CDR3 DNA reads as TGTGCCAGCAGCTTAGTTTCGGGAGTGGCCGGGGAGCTGTTTTTT. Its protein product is CASSLVSGVAGELFF.

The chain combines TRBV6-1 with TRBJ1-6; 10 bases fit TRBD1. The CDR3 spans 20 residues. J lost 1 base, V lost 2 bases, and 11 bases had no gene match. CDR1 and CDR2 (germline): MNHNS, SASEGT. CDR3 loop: CASSEYLGGQGFSYNSPLHF. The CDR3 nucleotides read TGTGCCAGCAGTGAATATTTAGGGGGACAGGGGTTTTCCTATAATTCACCCCTCCACTTT.

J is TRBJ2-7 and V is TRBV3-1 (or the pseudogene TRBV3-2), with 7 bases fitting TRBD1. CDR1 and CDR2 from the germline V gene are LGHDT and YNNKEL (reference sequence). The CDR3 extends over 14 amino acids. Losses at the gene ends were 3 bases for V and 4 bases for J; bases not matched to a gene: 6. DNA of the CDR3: TGTGCCAGCAGCCAGATTGACAGGGCGTACGAGCAGTACTTC. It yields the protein CASSQIDRAYEQYF.

Here the CDR3 reads CASSLDVAFPGNTIYF. DNA of the CDR3: TGTGCCAGCAGCTTAGATGTAGCATTCCCTGGAAACACCATATATTTT. The chain uses TRBV7-9 and TRBJ1-3; no clear D gene. The germline V gene encodes CDR1 SEHNR and CDR2 FQNEAQ (reference sequence). This CDR3 has 16 residues. V was clipped by 1 base and J by 2 bases, with 12 bases between them.

CDR3 amino acids: CASSTQGNEQFF. DNA of the CDR3: TGTGCCAGCTCAACACAGGGCAATGAGCAGTTCTTC. The chain combines TRBV18 with TRBJ2-1, with D maybe TRBD1 (6 bases). V lost 5 bases to trimming and J lost 6 bases, with 8 bases between them. This CDR3 has 12 residues. The germline V gene has CDR1 KGHSH and CDR2 LQKENI.

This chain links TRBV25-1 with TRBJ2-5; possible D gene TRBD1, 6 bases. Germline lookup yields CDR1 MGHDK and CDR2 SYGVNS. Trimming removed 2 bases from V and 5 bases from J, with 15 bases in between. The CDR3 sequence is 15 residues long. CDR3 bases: TGTGCCAGCAGTGAAATAGAGGGGGTGGGGGAGACCCAGTACTTC. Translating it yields CASSEIEGVGETQYF.

The DNA of the CDR3 is TGTGCCAGCTGGGATCAACTCCATGAGCAGTTCTTC. Its translation is CASWDQLHEQFF. The genes are TRBV2 and TRBJ2-1; the D is unclear. CDR1 SNHLY and CDR2 FYNNEI come from the germline V gene. The CDR3 length is 12 residues. Trimming left V 8 bases short and J 8 bases short, with 13 bases between. Together with reference TRBV2 and TRBJ2-1, the CDR3 gives the full variable domain: EPEVTQTPSHQVTQMGQEVILRCVPISNHLYFYWYRQILGQKVEFLVSFYNNEISEKSEIFDDQFSVERPDGSNFTLKIRSTKLEDSAMYFCASWDQLHEQFFGPGTRLTVL.

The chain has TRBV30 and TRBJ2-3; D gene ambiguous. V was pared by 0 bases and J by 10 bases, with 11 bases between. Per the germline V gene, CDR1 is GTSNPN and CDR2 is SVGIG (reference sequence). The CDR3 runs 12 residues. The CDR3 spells CAWSVRLVAQYF. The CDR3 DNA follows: TGTGCCTGGAGTGTCAGGCTAGTGGCGCAGTATTTT.

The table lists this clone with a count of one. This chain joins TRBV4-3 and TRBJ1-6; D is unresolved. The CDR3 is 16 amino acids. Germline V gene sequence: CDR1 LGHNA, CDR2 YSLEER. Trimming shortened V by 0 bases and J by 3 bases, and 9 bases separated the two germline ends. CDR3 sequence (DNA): TGCGCCAGCAGCCAAGATCGAACTATCTATAATTCACCCCTCCACTTT. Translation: CASSQDRTIYNSPLHF.

CDR3 sequence (DNA): TGCGCCAGCAGTGAGAGGGCTAGCGGGGAAAGGCAGTACTTC. Its translation is CASSERASGERQYF. The chain combines TRBV10-1 with TRBJ2-7, with 9 bases matching TRBD2. The germline V gene encodes CDR1 WNHNN and CDR2 SYGVQD (reference sequence). This CDR3 is 14 amino acids long. With V trimmed by 2 bases and J by 9 bases, 8 bases remained unmatched.

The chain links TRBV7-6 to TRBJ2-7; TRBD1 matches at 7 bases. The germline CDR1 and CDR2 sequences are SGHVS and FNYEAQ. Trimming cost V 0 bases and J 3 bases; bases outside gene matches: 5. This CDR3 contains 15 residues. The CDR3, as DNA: TGTGCCAGCAGCTTAGCCCGGGACAGAAGCTACGAGCAGTACTTC. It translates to CASSLARDRSYEQYF.

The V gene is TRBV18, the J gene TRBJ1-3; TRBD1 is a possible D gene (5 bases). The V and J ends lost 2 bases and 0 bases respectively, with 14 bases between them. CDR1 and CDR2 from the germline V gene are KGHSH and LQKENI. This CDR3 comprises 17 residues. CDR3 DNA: TGTGCCAGCTCACCATCGACAGCTGACTTCTCTGGAAACACCATATATTTT. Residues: CASSPSTADFSGNTIYF.

The CDR3 is CASSPTSGGADTQYF. CDR3 DNA sequence: TGTGCCAGCAGTCCGACTAGCGGGGGGGCCGATACGCAGTATTTT. V usage is TRBV6-5 and J usage is TRBJ2-3; 14 bases fit TRBD2. J lost 6 bases, V lost 5 bases, and 4 bases had no gene match. Germline V gene sequence: CDR1 MNHEY, CDR2 SVGAGI. This CDR3 has 15 amino acids.

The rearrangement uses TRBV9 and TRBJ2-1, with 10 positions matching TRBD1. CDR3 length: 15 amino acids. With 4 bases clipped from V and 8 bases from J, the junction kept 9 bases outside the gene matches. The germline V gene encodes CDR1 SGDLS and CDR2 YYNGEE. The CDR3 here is CASSTEGQGWDEQFF. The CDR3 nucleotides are TGTGCCAGCAGCACAGAGGGACAGGGGTGGGATGAGCAGTTCTTC.

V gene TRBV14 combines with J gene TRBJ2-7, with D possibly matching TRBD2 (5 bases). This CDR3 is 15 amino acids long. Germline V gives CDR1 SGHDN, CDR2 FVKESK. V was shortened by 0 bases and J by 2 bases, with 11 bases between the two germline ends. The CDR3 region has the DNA TGTGCCAGCAGCCAAGATTGGCAGGAGGCCTACGAGCAGTACTTC. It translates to CASSQDWQEAYEQYF.

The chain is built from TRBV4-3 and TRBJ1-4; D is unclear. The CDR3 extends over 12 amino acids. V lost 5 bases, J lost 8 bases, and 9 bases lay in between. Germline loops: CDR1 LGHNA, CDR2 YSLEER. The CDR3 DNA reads TGCGCCAGCAGCGGGATGGGGGAAAAACTGTTTTTT. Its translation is CASSGMGEKLFF.

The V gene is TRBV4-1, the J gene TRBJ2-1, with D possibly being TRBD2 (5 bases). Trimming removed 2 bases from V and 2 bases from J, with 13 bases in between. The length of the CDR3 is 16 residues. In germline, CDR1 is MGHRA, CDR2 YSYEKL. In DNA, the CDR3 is TGCGCCAGCAGCCAATTCTGGACTGGGACCTACAATGAGCAGTTCTTC. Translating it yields CASSQFWTGTYNEQFF.

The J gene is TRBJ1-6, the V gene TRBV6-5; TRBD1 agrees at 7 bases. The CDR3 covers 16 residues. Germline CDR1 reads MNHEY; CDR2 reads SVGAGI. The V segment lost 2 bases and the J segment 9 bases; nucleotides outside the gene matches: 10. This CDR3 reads CASSYPMAGGSSPLHF. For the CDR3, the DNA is TGTGCCAGCAGTTACCCGATGGCAGGGGGAAGTTCACCCCTCCACTTT.